A selection of T cell receptor beta chains follows, all from one sample in a study of blood T cell repertoires in COVID-19. Measured with immunoSEQ multiplex PCR; TCRdb has only the in-frame clones, and not every one. In the table there are just over 150,000 clones, almost 85% of which are singletons. Sample: peripheral blood. The origin of the receptors is a woman aged 80 or older with acute or convalescent COVID-19. Each CDR3 is given with its conserved first and last residue. Fields, in order: V gene, CDR3 length, clone size, J gene, D gene, CDR3 protein, CDR3 DNA. D genes are given only for firm matches. Clone sizes are given selectively: once, few, many, or a class where the clone is expanded.

TRBV5-1	16	.	TRBJ1-3	TRBD1	CASSLQGASSGNTIYF	TGCGCCAGCAGCCTACAGGGGGCAAGCTCTGGAAACACCATATATTTT
TRBV19	16	once	TRBJ1-2	.	CASSISAGEPNYGYTF	TGTGCCAGTAGTATTTCAGCCGGGGAGCCGAACTATGGCTACACCTTC
TRBV7-9	15	.	TRBJ2-7	.	CASSLGSGFDYEQYF	TGTGCCAGCAGCTTAGGGTCGGGTTTTGATTACGAGCAGTACTTC
TRBV5-6	12	.	TRBJ2-1	.	CASSLVQGKQFF	TGTGCCAGCAGCTTGGTGCAGGGGAAGCAGTTCTTC
TRBV12-3/TRBV12-4	13	.	TRBJ2-1	TRBD2	CASSFYSGRRYFF	TGTGCCAGCAGTTTCTATAGCGGGAGACGGTACTTCTTC
TRBV9	17	.	TRBJ2-7	TRBD2	CASSVGTSGRFSYEQYF	TGTGCCAGCAGCGTCGGGACTAGCGGGAGGTTTTCCTACGAGCAGTACTTC
TRBV6-2/TRBV6-3	17	.	TRBJ2-3	.	CASSYSFLRQGVVTQYF	TGTGCCAGCAGTTACTCGTTCCTGAGACAAGGGGTCGTTACGCAGTATTTT
TRBV6-1	17	.	TRBJ1-5	TRBD1	CASSEGTGGWSNQPQHF	TGTGCCAGCAGTGAGGGGACAGGGGGCTGGAGCAATCAGCCCCAGCATTTT
TRBV2	15	once	TRBJ1-5	.	CASSGGQGLNQPQHF	TGTGCCAGCAGTGGGGGGCAGGGCCTTAATCAGCCCCAGCATTTT
TRBV24-1	17	few	TRBJ2-2	TRBD1	CATSDSGTGGAGGELFF	TGTGCCACCAGTGATTCAGGGACAGGGGGCGCAGGCGGGGAGCTGTTTTTT
TRBV3-1/TRBV3-2	14	.	TRBJ2-7	.	CASSQGVISYEQYF	TGTGCCAGCAGCCAAGGAGTAATATCCTACGAGCAGTACTTC
TRBV6-2/TRBV6-3	15	.	TRBJ2-7	TRBD1	CASSAPGQGVYEQYF	TGTGCCAGCAGTGCTCCGGGACAGGGGGTTTACGAGCAGTACTTC
TRBV9	14	few	TRBJ1-1	.	CASSSEGEGTEAFF	TGTGCCAGCAGCTCCGAAGGGGAGGGGACTGAAGCTTTCTTT
TRBV5-6	15	.	TRBJ1-2	.	CASRWGQISGYGYTF	TGTGCCAGCAGATGGGGACAAATCTCGGGCTATGGCTACACCTTC
TRBV5-1	13	few	TRBJ1-1	.	CASSRMGEVEAFF	TGCGCCAGCAGCAGAATGGGAGAGGTTGAAGCTTTCTTT
TRBV6-2/TRBV6-3	15	.	TRBJ2-3	.	CASSYLAGNTDTQYF	TGTGCCAGCAGTTACCTCGCGGGAAACACAGATACGCAGTATTTT
TRBV5-4	15	.	TRBJ1-2	TRBD1	CASSTGQGANYGYTF	TGTGCCAGCAGCACCGGACAGGGGGCGAACTATGGCTACACCTTC
TRBV2	15	.	TRBJ1-3	.	CASKVDSPSGNTIYF	TGTGCCAGCAAGGTAGACAGCCCCTCTGGAAACACCATATATTTT
TRBV19	17	.	TRBJ2-5	TRBD2	CASSLRPGLAGQETQYF	TGTGCCAGTAGTCTTCGCCCGGGACTAGCGGGACAAGAGACCCAGTACTTC
TRBV3-1/TRBV3-2	15	few	TRBJ2-3	.	CASSQGYGTSDTQYF	TGTGCCAGCAGCCAAGGCTACGGGACTTCAGATACGCAGTATTTT
TRBV2	17	.	TRBJ1-2	.	CARNIIVQGQSFYSYTF	TGTGCCAGAAATATCATCGTACAGGGACAATCCTTCTATAGCTACACCTTC
TRBV6-5	14	.	TRBJ2-1	TRBD2	CASSRSGSLNEQFF	TGTGCCAGCAGTCGAAGCGGGAGTCTGAATGAGCAGTTCTTC
TRBV19	15	.	TRBJ1-2	TRBD1	CASSKPGQENYGYTF	TGTGCCAGTAGTAAACCGGGACAGGAAAACTATGGCTACACCTTC
TRBV19	15	.	TRBJ1-1	.	CASSIRRTANTEAFF	TGTGCCAGTAGTATCCGGAGGACAGCGAACACTGAAGCTTTCTTT
TRBV9	15	.	TRBJ2-1	TRBD1	CASSVAGQGGNEQFF	TGTGCCAGCAGCGTAGCGGGACAGGGTGGCAATGAGCAGTTCTTC
TRBV6-2/TRBV6-3	14	.	TRBJ2-1	.	CASSPQGSYNEQFF	TGTGCCAGCAGTCCGCAGGGTTCCTACAATGAGCAGTTCTTC
TRBV5-4	17	.	TRBJ2-1	TRBD2	CASSPSPGLANHNEQFF	TGTGCCAGCAGCCCCTCCCCGGGACTAGCGAATCACAATGAGCAGTTCTTC
TRBV18	16	.	TRBJ2-7	TRBD1	CASSPFTGQGAVEQYF	TGTGCCAGCTCACCGTTTACGGGACAGGGGGCTGTCGAGCAGTACTTC
TRBV6-1	16	.	TRBJ2-6	.	CASSEGPGAGANVLTF	TGTGCCAGCAGTGAAGGACCGGGAGCTGGGGCCAACGTCCTGACTTTC
TRBV15	13	.	TRBJ1-2	.	CATSRKQGEGYTF	TGTGCCACCAGCAGGAAACAGGGAGAGGGCTACACCTTC
TRBV19	15	.	TRBJ1-1	TRBD1	CASSSSTGGVSEAFF	TGTGCCAGTAGTAGTTCGACAGGGGGTGTTAGTGAAGCTTTCTTT
TRBV4-2	17	.	TRBJ2-4	TRBD2	CASSQRLAVQAKNIQYF	TGTGCCAGCAGCCAGCGTCTAGCGGTCCAAGCCAAAAACATTCAGTACTTC
TRBV6-2/TRBV6-3	15	.	TRBJ2-1	TRBD2	CASSYGTSAYNEQFF	TGTGCCAGCAGTTACGGGACTAGCGCCTACAATGAGCAGTTCTTC
TRBV30	14	.	TRBJ1-2	.	CAWSVGGRYYGYTF	TGTGCCTGGAGTGTAGGAGGGCGCTACTATGGCTACACCTTC
TRBV6-4	13	.	TRBJ1-2	TRBD1	CASRNRGGDGYTF	TGTGCCAGCAGGAACAGGGGCGGGGATGGCTACACCTTC
TRBV19	13	.	TRBJ1-1	.	CASSLNSGTEAFF	TGTGCCAGTAGTCTCAACTCGGGGACTGAAGCTTTCTTT
TRBV13	15	few	TRBJ2-7	TRBD2	CASSSTSRSSYEQYF	TGTGCCAGCAGCTCGACTAGCCGTAGCTCCTACGAGCAGTACTTC
TRBV2	15	.	TRBJ2-1	TRBD2	CASSEERLAFNEQFF	TGTGCCAGCAGTGAAGAAAGACTAGCCTTCAATGAGCAGTTCTTC
TRBV29-1	17	.	TRBJ2-3	TRBD2	CSVEDRLGREVADTQYF	TGCAGCGTTGAAGATCGCTTAGGGCGGGAGGTCGCAGATACGCAGTATTTT
TRBV5-1	15	few	TRBJ2-5	TRBD1	CASSSNTGEGETQYF	TGCGCCAGCAGCTCGAATACAGGGGAAGGAGAGACCCAGTACTTC
TRBV7-2	16	few	TRBJ2-3	TRBD2	CASSLGVAGLSDTQYF	TGTGCCAGCAGCTTAGGGGTAGCGGGACTCTCAGATACGCAGTATTTT
TRBV11-2	13	.	TRBJ2-7	.	CASSFAGTYEQYF	TGTGCCAGCAGCTTCGCGGGAACCTACGAGCAGTACTTC
TRBV7-9	15	.	TRBJ1-1	.	CASSSTVFTNTEAFF	TGTGCCAGCAGCTCGACAGTGTTTACGAACACTGAAGCTTTCTTT
TRBV7-5	17	.	TRBJ2-3	.	CVRGVPGASGEGDTQYF	TGTGTCAGAGGGGTTCCGGGGGCTAGCGGAGAGGGTGATACGCAGTATTTT
TRBV7-6	16	once	TRBJ2-5	TRBD2	CASSLAAGVGFETQYF	TGTGCCAGCAGCTTAGCTGCGGGGGTAGGGTTCGAGACCCAGTACTTC
TRBV2	14	.	TRBJ1-2	TRBD1	CASSEGTGNYGYTF	TGTGCCAGCAGTGAGGGGACAGGGAACTATGGCTACACCTTC
TRBV27	13	few	TRBJ1-1	TRBD1	CASRSGGWTEAFF	TGTGCCAGCAGGTCAGGGGGCTGGACTGAAGCTTTCTTT
TRBV5-4	12	.	TRBJ2-5	.	CASSSNQETQYF	TGTGCCAGCAGTTCTAACCAAGAGACCCAGTACTTC
TRBV5-1	15	.	TRBJ2-3	TRBD1	CASSLWTGSTDTQYF	TGCGCCAGCAGCTTGTGGACAGGGAGCACAGATACGCAGTATTTT